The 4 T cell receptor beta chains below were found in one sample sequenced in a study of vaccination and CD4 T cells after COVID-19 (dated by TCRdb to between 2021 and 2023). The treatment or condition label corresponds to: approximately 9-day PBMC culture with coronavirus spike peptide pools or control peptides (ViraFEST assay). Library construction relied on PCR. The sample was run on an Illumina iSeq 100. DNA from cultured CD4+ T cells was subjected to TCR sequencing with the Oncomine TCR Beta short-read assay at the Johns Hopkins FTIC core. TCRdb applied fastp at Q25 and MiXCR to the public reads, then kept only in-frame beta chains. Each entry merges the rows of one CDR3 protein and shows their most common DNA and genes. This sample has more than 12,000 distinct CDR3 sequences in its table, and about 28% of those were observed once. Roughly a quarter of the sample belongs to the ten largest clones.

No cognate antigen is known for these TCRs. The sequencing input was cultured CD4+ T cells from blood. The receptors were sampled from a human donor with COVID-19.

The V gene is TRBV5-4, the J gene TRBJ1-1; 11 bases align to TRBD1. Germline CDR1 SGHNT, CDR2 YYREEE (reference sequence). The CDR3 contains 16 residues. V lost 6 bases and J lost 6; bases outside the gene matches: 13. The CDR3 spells CASKRFRDRGISEAFF. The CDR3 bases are TGTGCCAGCAAAAGGTTCCGGGACAGGGGGATATCTGAAGCTTTCTTT.

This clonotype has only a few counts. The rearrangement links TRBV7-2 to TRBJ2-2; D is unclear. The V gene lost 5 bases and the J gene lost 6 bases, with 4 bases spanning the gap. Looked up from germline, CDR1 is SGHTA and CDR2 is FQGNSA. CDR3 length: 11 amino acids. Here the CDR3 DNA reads TGTGCCAGCAGCCCATCCGGGGAGCTGTTTTTT. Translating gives CASSPSGELFF.

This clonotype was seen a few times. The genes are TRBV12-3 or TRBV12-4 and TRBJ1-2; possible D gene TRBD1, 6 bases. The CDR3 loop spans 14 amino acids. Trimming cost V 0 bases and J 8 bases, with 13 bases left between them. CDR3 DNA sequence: TGTGCCAGCAGTTTAGCGCAGGGGCTTCAAGGCTACACCTTC. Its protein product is CASSLAQGLQGYTF.

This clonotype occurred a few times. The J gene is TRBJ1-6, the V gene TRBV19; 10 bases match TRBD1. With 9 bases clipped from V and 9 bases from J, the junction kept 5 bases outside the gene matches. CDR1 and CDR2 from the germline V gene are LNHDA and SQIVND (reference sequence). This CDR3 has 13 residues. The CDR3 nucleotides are TGTGCCAGCAGGGGACAGGGGAGTTCACCCCTCCACTTT. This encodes CASRGQGSSPLHF.